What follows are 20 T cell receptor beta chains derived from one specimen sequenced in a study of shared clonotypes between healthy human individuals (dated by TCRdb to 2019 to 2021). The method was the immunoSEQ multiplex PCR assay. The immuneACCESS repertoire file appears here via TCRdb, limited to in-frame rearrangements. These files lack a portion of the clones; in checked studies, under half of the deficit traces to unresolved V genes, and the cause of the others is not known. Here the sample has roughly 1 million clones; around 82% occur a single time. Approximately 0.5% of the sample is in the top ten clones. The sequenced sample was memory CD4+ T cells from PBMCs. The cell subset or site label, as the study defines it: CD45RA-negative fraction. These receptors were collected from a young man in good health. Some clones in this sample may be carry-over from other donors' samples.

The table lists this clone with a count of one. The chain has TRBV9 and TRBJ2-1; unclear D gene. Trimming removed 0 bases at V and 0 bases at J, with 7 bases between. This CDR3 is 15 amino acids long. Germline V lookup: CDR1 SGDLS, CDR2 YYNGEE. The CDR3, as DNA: TGTGCCAGCAGCGTAGATCTGAGCTCCTACAATGAGCAGTTCTTC. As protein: CASSVDLSSYNEQFF.

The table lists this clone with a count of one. The CDR3 is CASSLGQGDVYEQYF. In DNA, the CDR3 is TGTGCCAGCAGCTTAGGACAGGGTGACGTCTACGAGCAGTACTTC. The chain is built from TRBV5-8 and TRBJ2-7; 8 bases match TRBD1. The trim removed 2 bases at V and 3 bases at J, leaving 7 bases unmatched. The CDR3 runs 15 residues. The germline gives CDR1 SGHTS, CDR2 YDEGEE.

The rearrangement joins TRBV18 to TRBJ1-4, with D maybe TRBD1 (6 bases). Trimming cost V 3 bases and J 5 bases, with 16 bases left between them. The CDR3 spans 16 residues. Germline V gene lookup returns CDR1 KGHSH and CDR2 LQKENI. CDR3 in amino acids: CASSPYTGTRNEKLFF. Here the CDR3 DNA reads TGTGCCAGCTCACCCTACACCGGGACAAGGAATGAAAAACTGTTTTTT.

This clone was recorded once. CDR3: CASSLARYKNTEAFF. As DNA, the CDR3 is TGTGCCAGCAGCTTGGCGAGGTACAAGAACACTGAAGCTTTCTTT. V and J are TRBV5-8 and TRBJ1-1; D ambiguous. V lost 0 bases to trimming and J lost 1 base, with 10 bases between them. This CDR3 is built from 15 residues. CDR1 is SGHTS and CDR2 is YDEGEE in the germline V gene.

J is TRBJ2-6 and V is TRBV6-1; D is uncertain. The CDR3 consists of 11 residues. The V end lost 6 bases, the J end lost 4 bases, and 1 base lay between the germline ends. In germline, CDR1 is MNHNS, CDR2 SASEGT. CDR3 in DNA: TGTGCCAGCAGGGGGGCCAACGTCCTGACTTTC. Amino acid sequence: CASRGANVLTF.

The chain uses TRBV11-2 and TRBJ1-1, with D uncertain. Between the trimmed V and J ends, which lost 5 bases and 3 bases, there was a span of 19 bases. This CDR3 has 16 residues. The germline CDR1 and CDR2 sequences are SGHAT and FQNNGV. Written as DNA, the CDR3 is TGTGCCAGCAGCCCTGGCGGTAGGGCGGGCGACACTGAAGCTTTCTTT. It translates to CASSPGGRAGDTEAFF.

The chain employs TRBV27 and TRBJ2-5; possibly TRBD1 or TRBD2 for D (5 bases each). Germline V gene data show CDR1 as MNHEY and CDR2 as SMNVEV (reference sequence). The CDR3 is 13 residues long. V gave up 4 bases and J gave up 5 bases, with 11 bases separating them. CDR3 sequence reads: CASSSQGAETQYF. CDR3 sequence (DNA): TGTGCCAGCAGTTCCCAGGGAGCGGAGACCCAGTACTTC.

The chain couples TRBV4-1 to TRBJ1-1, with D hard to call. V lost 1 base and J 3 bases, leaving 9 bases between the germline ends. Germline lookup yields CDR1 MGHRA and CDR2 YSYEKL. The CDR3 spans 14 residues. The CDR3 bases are TGCGCCAGCAGCCAAGGAGGCCGGGACACTGAAGCTTTCTTT. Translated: CASSQGGRDTEAFF.

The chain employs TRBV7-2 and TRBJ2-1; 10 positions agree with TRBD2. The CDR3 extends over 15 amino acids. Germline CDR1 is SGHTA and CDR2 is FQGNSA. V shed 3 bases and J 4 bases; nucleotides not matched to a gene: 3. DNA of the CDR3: TGTGCCAGCAGCTTGGGACTAGCGAAGTACAATGAGCAGTTCTTC. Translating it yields CASSLGLAKYNEQFF. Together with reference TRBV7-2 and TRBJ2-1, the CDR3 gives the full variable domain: GAGVSQSPSNKVTEKGKDVELRCDPISGHTALYWYRQSLGQGLEFLIYFQGNSAPDKSGLPSDRFSAERTGGSVSTLTIQRTQQEDSAVYLCASSLGLAKYNEQFFGPGTRLTVL.

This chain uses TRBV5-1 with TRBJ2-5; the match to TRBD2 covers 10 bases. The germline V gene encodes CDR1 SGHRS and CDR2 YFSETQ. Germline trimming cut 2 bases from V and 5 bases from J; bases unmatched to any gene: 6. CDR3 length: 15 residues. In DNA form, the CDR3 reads TGCGCCAGCAGCTTTTCCGGGACTAGCGAGGAGACCCAGTACTTC. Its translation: CASSFSGTSEETQYF.

Here the CDR3 DNA reads TGTGCCAGCAGCTTAGTGGCTCAATTGGGCACTGAAGCTTTCTTT. Residues: CASSLVAQLGTEAFF. The rearrangement joins TRBV7-2 to TRBJ1-1; no reliable D call. CDR3 length equals 15 residues. The V gene's germline CDR1 is SGHTA and CDR2 FQGNSA. With 1 base removed from V and 4 bases from J, the gap between germline ends came to 13 bases.

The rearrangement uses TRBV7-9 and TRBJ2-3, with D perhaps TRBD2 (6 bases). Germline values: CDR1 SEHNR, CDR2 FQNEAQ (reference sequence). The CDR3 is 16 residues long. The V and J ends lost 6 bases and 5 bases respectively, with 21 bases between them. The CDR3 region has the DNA TGTGCCAGCAGTTCCCCCGGCCGGGGGTGGGAAGATACGCAGTATTTT. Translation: CASSSPGRGWEDTQYF.

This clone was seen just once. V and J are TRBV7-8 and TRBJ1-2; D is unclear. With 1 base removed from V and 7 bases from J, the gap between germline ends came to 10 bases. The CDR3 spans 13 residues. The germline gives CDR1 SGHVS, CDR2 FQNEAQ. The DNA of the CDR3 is TGTGCCAGCAGCTTAGGCGGTCAGTCTGGCTACACCTTC. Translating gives CASSLGGQSGYTF. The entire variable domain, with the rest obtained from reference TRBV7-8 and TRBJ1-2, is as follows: GAGVSQSPRYKVAKRGQDVALRCDPISGHVSLFWYQQALGQGPEFLTYFQNEAQLDKSGLPSDRFFAERPEGSVSTLKIQRTQQEDSAVYLCASSLGGQSGYTFGSGTRLTVV.

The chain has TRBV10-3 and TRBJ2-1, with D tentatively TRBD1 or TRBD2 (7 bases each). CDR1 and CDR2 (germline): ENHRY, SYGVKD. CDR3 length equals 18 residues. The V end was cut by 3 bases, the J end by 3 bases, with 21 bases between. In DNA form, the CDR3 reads TGTGCCATCAGTGATAGGCGAGGGGGCGGGAGCGACTACAATGAGCAGTTCTTC. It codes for CAISDRRGGGSDYNEQFF.

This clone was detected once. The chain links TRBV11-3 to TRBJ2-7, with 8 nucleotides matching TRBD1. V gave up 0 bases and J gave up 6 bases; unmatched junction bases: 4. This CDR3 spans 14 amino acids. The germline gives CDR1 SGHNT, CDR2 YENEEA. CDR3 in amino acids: CASSLEAGGSEQYF. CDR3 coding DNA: TGTGCCAGCAGCTTAGAGGCAGGGGGCAGCGAGCAGTACTTC.

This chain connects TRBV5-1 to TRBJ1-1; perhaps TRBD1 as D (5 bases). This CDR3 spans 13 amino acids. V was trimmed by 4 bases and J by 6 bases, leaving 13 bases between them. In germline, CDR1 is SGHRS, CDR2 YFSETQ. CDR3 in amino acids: CASSPTQTAEAFF. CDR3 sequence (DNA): TGCGCCAGCAGCCCCACCCAGACAGCTGAAGCTTTCTTT. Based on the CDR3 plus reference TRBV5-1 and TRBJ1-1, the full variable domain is KAGVTQTPRYLIKTRGQQVTLSCSPISGHRSVSWYQQTPGQGLQFLFEYFSETQRNKGNFPGRFSGRQFSNSRSEMNVSTLELGDSALYLCASSPTQTAEAFFGQGTRLTVV.

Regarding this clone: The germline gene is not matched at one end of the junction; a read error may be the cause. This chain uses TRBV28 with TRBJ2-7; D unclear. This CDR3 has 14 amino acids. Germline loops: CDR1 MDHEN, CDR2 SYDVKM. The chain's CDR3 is CASSPGSHVYGQYF. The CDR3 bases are TGTGCCAGCAGTCCTGGGTCCCATGTTTACGGGCAGTACTTC.

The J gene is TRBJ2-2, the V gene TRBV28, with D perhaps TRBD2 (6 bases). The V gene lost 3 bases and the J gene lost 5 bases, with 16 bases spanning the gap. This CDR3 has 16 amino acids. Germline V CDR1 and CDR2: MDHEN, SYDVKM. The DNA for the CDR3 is TGTGCCAGCAGTTTTCGGTCTGGGGGGAGAACCGGGGAGCTGTTTTTT. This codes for CASSFRSGGRTGELFF.

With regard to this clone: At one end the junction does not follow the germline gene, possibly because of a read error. The CDR3 here is CASSFQREGRLF. The CDR3 DNA sequence: TGTGCCAGCAGCTTCCAGCGGGAGGGCCGCCTCTTC. The chain joins TRBV5-6 to TRBJ2-1; 10 nucleotides align to TRBD2. The CDR3 is 12 residues long. From germline, CDR1 is SGHDT and CDR2 YYEEEE.

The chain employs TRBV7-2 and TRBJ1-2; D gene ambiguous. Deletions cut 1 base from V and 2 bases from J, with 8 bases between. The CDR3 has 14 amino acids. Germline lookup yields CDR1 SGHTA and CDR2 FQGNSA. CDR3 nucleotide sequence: TGTGCCAGCAGCTTAGACCCGCACAACTATGGCTACACCTTC. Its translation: CASSLDPHNYGYTF.